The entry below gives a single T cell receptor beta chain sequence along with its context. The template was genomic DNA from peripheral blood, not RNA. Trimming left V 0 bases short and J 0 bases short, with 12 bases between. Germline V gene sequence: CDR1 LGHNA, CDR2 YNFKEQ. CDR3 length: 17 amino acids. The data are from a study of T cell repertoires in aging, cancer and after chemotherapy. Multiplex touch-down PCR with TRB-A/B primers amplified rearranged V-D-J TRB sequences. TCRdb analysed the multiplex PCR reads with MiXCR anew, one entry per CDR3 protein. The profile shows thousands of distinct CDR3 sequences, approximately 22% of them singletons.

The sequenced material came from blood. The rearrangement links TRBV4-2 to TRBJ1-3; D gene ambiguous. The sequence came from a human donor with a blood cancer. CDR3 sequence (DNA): TGTGCCAGCAGCCAAGATAGAAGCAGGACCTCTGGAAACACCATATATTTT. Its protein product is CASSQDRSRTSGNTIYF.